This T cell receptor (beta chain) was observed in a study of shared clonotypes between healthy human individuals. General observations from the study: Sharing across four donors was highest in naive CD4 (approximately 5%) and lowest in memory CD8 (approximately 0.4%).

A word on this clone: What it binds is unknown.

The assay was carried out at the deep level. Sequencing used immunoSEQ multiplex PCR; TCRdb keeps in-frame clones, though not all of them. The table records millions of clones, 85% to 95% of them present only once. The germline CDR1 and CDR2 sequences are LGHNA and YNFKEQ. CDR3 length equals 19 residues. Losses at the gene ends were 0 bases for V and 5 bases for J; bases not matched to a gene: 12. This sequence joins TRBV4-2 and TRBJ2-1, with 11 bases that match TRBD2. Sequencing used naive CD4+ T cells from PBMCs. Subset specified: CD45RA+ positively selected. The TCR comes from a man in his late teens or twenties in good health. Some clones in this sample may be carry-over from other donors' samples. For the CDR3, the DNA is TGTGCCAGCAGCCAAGATGCTAGCGGGGGGTATTTTAACCACAATGAGCAGTTCTTC. This sequence encodes CASSQDASGGYFNHNEQFF.